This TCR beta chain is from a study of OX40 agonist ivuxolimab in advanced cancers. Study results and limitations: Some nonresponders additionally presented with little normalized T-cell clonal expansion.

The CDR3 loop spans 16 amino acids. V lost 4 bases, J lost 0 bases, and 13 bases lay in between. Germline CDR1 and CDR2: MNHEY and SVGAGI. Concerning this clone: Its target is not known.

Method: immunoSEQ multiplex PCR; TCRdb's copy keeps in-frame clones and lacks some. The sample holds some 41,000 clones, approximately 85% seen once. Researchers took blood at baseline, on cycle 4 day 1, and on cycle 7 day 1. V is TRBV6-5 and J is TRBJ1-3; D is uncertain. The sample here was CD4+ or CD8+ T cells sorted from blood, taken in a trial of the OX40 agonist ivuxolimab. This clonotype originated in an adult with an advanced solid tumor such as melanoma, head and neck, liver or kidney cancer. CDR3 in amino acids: CASSLKLTASGNTIYF. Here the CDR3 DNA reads TGTGCCAGCAGTTTAAAGCTCACAGCCTCTGGAAACACCATATATTTT.